The sequence of this T cell receptor beta chain was determined in a study of patients and donors after allogeneic stem cell transplantation. TCRdb re-derived calls from the RT-PCR reads in MiXCR, one entry per CDR3 protein. This table holds about 210,000 distinct CDR3 sequences, around two fifths found once. The V gene end was trimmed by 6 bases and the J gene end by 1 base; junction bases not matched to a gene: 7. The CDR3 consists of 15 residues. The chain uses TRBV12-3 or TRBV12-4 and TRBJ2-5, with 8 bases lining up with TRBD1. Sequences were obtained from blood, either unsorted or a sorted T cell fraction (not recorded which). The TCR comes from a human donor who was either an allogeneic HSCT recipient or a stem cell or donor lymphocyte infusion donor (not recorded which). It is not recorded whose cells these are; they may come from a transplant donor. The CDR3 DNA sequence: TGTGCCAGCAGGGGTCCCGGGACAGGCCAAGAGACCCAGTACTTC. It is translated as CASRGPGTGQETQYF.